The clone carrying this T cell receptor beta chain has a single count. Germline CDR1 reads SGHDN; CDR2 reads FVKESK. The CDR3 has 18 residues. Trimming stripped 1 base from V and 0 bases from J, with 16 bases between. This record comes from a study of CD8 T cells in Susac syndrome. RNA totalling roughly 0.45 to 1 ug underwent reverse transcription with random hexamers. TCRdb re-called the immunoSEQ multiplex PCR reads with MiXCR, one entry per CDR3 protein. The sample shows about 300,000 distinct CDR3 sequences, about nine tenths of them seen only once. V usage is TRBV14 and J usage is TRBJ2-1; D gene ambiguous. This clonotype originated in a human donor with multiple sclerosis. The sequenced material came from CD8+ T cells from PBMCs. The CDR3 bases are TGTGCCAGCAGCCAAGTTGGAGCCGTGTACTACTCCTACAATGAGCAGTTCTTC. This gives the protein CASSQVGAVYYSYNEQFF.